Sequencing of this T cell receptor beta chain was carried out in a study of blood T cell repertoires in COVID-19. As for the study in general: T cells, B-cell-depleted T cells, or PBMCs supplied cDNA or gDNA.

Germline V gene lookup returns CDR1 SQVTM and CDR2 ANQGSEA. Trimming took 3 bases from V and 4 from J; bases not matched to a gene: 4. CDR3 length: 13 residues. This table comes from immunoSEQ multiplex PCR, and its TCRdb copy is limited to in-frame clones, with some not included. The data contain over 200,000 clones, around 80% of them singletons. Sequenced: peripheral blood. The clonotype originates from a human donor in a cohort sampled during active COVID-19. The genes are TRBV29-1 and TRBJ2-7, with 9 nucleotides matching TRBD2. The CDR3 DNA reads TGCAGCGTTGAGGCGGGAGGGCTGTACGAGCAGTACTTC. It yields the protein CSVEAGGLYEQYF.